The present T cell receptor beta chain was sequenced within a study of cytomegalovirus exposure and HLA in healthy donors. With 60 Vbeta and 13 Jbeta primers, the PCR was carried out. The protocol was immunoSEQ multiplex PCR, while the TCRdb copy is restricted to in-frame clones and leaves out a portion. The table records 60,000 to 95,000 clones, approximately 72% of them present only once. Broader study findings: Researchers had no immune exposure information except CMV serostatus available. The authors listed around 150 TCR beta chains as cytomegalovirus-associated. In an earlier analysis, productive rearrangement rates for most beta V segments clustered near 87% or 30%. With later analysis, a missense DCLRE1C variant became linked to TCR beta V- and J-gene trimming.

Per germline, CDR1 SNHLY and CDR2 FYNNEI. Deletions cut 6 bases from V and 6 bases from J, with 8 bases between. The CDR3 sequence is 11 residues long. The table lists this clone with a few counts. The antigen remains unidentified. Sequences were obtained from PBMCs. The chain couples TRBV2 to TRBJ1-1; D gene ambiguous. The receptor comes from a woman in her forties in good health and CMV-seropositive. CDR3 amino acids: CASREMAEAFF. As DNA, the CDR3 is TGTGCCAGCAGGGAGATGGCTGAAGCTTTCTTT.